This TCR beta chain derives from a study of T cell responses to AZD1222 COVID-19 vaccine. Study-wide context: Pooled in the analysis were second doses at about 4 or about 12 weeks. Study-wide findings and caveats: CD4 TCRs associated with vaccination spanned spike, dominating at 160-218 and 743-854. The study identified only a handful of AZD1222 recipients as seropositive at baseline.

Trimming shortened V by 1 base and J by 1 base, and 7 bases separated the two germline ends. The CDR3 has 14 amino acids. Germline V gene lookup returns CDR1 SEHNR and CDR2 FQNEAQ (reference sequence). Assay: immunoSEQ multiplex PCR; the TCRdb copy retains only in-frame clones and omits some. The table has 120,000 or so clones, 85% to 90% seen once. Remarks on this clone: What it recognizes is unknown.

The clonotype was recovered from an adult in good health. The chain couples TRBV7-9 to TRBJ1-1, with D uncertain. The material sequenced was peripheral blood, taken on day 0 of AZD1222 vaccination. The CDR3 coding sequence is TGTGCCAGCAGCTTAGAGACCGGGAACACTGAAGCTTTCTTT. As protein: CASSLETGNTEAFF.